These 9 T cell receptor beta chains were sequenced from one sample in a study of CD8 T cells in ankylosing spondylitis. TCRdb reprocessed the 5' RACE reads via MiXCR and lists one record per CDR3 protein. This table holds 150,000 to 200,000 distinct CDR3 sequences, 10% to 15% found once. Sequenced material: blood, either unsorted or a sorted T cell fraction (not recorded which). These receptors all stem from a female donor with ankylosing spondylitis or in good health (not recorded which).

There are many counts of this clonotype. The chain combines TRBV11-2 with TRBJ2-1; D is possibly TRBD2 (5 bases). In germline, CDR1 is SGHAT, CDR2 FQNNGV. This CDR3 is 16 amino acids long. Trimming stripped 2 bases from V and 7 bases from J, with 18 bases between. The CDR3 DNA follows: TGTGCCAGCAGCTTATCCCCAGCGGTTTGGGAAAATGAGCAGTTCTTC. Amino acids: CASSLSPAVWENEQFF.

Ten or more counts support this clonotype. The chain is built from TRBV6-1 and TRBJ2-1; TRBD1 aligns across 9 bases. Germline V gene sequence: CDR1 MNHNS, CDR2 SASEGT. The CDR3 is made up of 15 amino acids. After removal of 6 bases from V and 7 bases from J, the junction contained 10 bases not matched to a gene. The CDR3 sequence is CASRSGTGFRNEQFF. In DNA, the CDR3 is TGTGCCAGCAGATCCGGGACAGGGTTTAGAAATGAGCAGTTCTTC.

This clonotype was found a few times. This sequence joins TRBV28 and TRBJ2-7, with a tentative D call TRBD1 (6 bases). This CDR3 is 14 amino acids long. V dropped 6 bases and J dropped 2 bases, with 14 bases sitting between them. CDR1 and CDR2 (germline): MDHEN, SYDVKM. CDR3 sequence (DNA): TGTGCCAGCAGCCCGACAGGATGGGCCTACGAGCAGTACTTC. It yields the protein CASSPTGWAYEQYF.

This clonotype was detected many times. The V gene is TRBV20-1, the J gene TRBJ2-1; D remains unclear. This CDR3 is built from 11 residues. Trimming removed 3 bases from V and 9 bases from J, with 9 bases in between. From germline, CDR1 is DFQATT and CDR2 SNEGSKA (reference sequence). The chain's CDR3 is CSARNVLEQFF. The CDR3 DNA is TGCAGTGCTAGGAACGTCCTTGAGCAGTTCTTC.

The table lists this clonotype with many counts. The chain links TRBV20-1 to TRBJ1-1; 9 bases agree with TRBD1. Looked up from germline, CDR1 is DFQATT and CDR2 is SNEGSKA (reference sequence). CDR3 length: 16 amino acids. V shed 0 bases, J shed 0 bases, and the junction held 5 bases outside the gene matches. In DNA, the CDR3 is TGCAGTGCTAGAGACTGGGGACAGGGATTGAACACTGAAGCTTTCTTT. This sequence encodes CSARDWGQGLNTEAFF.

There are a few counts of this clonotype. This chain links TRBV12-3 or TRBV12-4 with TRBJ1-5; maybe TRBD1 (6 bases). The CDR3 is made up of 12 amino acids. V was clipped by 6 bases and J by 6 bases, with 9 bases between them. The CDR3 nucleotides are TGTGCCAGCAGCACAGGGAGTCAGCCCCAGCATTTT. It translates to CASSTGSQPQHF.

This clonotype has a count of ten or more. The CDR3, as DNA: TGTGCCAGCAGCAAAAATCAGGGGGACTATGGCTACACCTTC. Its translation is CASSKNQGDYGYTF. This chain connects TRBV7-2 to TRBJ1-2, with TRBD1 matching over 7 bases. Germline CDR1 is SGHTA and CDR2 is FQGNSA. With 5 bases clipped from V and 3 bases from J, the junction kept 6 bases outside the gene matches. The CDR3 runs to 14 residues.

This clonotype was counted many times. This chain links TRBV24-1 with TRBJ1-2, with D unresolved. This CDR3 comprises 14 residues. Germline V CDR1 and CDR2: KGHDR, SFDVKD. The V end lost 2 bases, the J end lost 4 bases, and 10 bases lay between the germline ends. The CDR3 region has the DNA TGTGCCACCAGTGATTCGTCGGGAGGCTATGGCTACACCTTC. Protein: CATSDSSGGYGYTF.

This clonotype was found many times. The CDR3 loop reads CASSDMGLAGGPSNEQFF. The DNA for the CDR3 is TGCGCCAGCAGCGACATGGGACTAGCGGGAGGGCCTTCCAATGAGCAGTTCTTC. The chain uses TRBV5-1 and TRBJ2-1; TRBD2 agrees at 16 bases. The germline CDR1 and CDR2 sequences are SGHRS and YFSETQ. Unmatched junction bases numbered 10, after V lost 4 bases and J lost 6 bases. This CDR3 is built from 18 residues.